A single sample gave rise to the 24 T cell receptor beta chains below, sequenced in a study of identical twins. TCRdb recomputed calls from the 5' RACE reads with MiXCR, one row per CDR3 protein. The table has about 240,000 distinct CDR3 sequences, approximately 12% seen once; the top ten hold roughly 3.7%. The sample also formed part of further work on yellow fever vaccine responses in identical twins.

Sample: memory (CD45RO+) T cells sorted from blood. The origin of the receptors is a woman between 18 and 29 years old in good health.

This clonotype was counted a few times. This chain joins TRBV2 and TRBJ2-3, with D possibly TRBD1 on 5 matching bases. The germline V and J ends were trimmed by 6 bases and 0 bases, with 13 bases remaining between them. The CDR3 has 15 amino acids. Germline CDR1 SNHLY, CDR2 FYNNEI. In DNA form, the CDR3 reads TGTGCCAGCAGACTGACAGTAGCAAGCACAGATACGCAGTATTTT. Translation gives CASRLTVASTDTQYF.

On this clonotype itself: A single base separates this from a much larger clone, so it may be a read error. J is TRBJ2-1 and V is TRBV5-1; 7 nucleotides align to TRBD1. V lost 4 bases to trimming and J lost 2 bases; unmatched junction nucleotides: 12. Germline CDR1 and CDR2: SGHRS and YFSETQ. This CDR3 has 17 residues. CDR3 protein: CASSPGMYRGAYNEQFF. The CDR3, as DNA: TGCGCCAGCAGCCCAGGGATGTACAGGGGAGCCTACAATGAGCAGTTCTTC.

The chain has TRBV14 and TRBJ1-1, with TRBD1 matching over 8 bases. From germline, CDR1 is SGHDN and CDR2 FVKESK. CDR3 length equals 16 residues. J was trimmed by 5 bases and V by 4 bases; bases with no gene match: 12. The CDR3 nucleotides read TGTGCCAGCAGCCCAAATATAGGCAGGGGGCAGACTGAAGCTTTCTTT. This codes for CASSPNIGRGQTEAFF.

CDR3 in amino acids: CASSRSTNWGETQYF. The DNA of the CDR3 is TGCGCCAGCAGCCGGAGTACTAACTGGGGGGAGACCCAGTACTTC. The J gene is TRBJ2-5, the V gene TRBV5-1; either TRBD1 or TRBD2 may fit D (5 bases each). Germline V gene lookup returns CDR1 SGHRS and CDR2 YFSETQ. The CDR3 contains 15 residues. The V end lost 4 bases, the J end lost 5 bases, and 18 bases lay between the germline ends.

This clonotype has only a few counts. The J gene is TRBJ2-5, the V gene TRBV6-2 or TRBV6-3; 7 positions match TRBD2. The CDR3 covers 15 residues. The V and J ends lost 2 bases and 2 bases, in that order; junction bases with no gene match: 5. Germline values: CDR1 MNHEY, CDR2 SVGEGT. CDR3 amino acids: CASSYGEREQETQYF. In nucleotides, the CDR3 is TGTGCCAGCAGTTACGGGGAGCGGGAACAAGAGACCCAGTACTTC.

In DNA form, the CDR3 reads TGTGCCAGCAGCCCTCGACAGGGCGGAGATACGCAGTATTTT. This translates into CASSPRQGGDTQYF. The chain joins TRBV12-3 or TRBV12-4 to TRBJ2-3, with 7 positions matching TRBD1. V trimming: 6 bases; J trimming: 5 bases; junction bases outside the gene matches: 8. This CDR3 is 14 amino acids long.

Many counts were recorded for this clonotype. The rearrangement uses TRBV7-9 and TRBJ2-5; 7 bases are shared with TRBD1. Per the germline V gene, CDR1 is SEHNR and CDR2 is FQNEAQ (reference sequence). There are 15 residues in the CDR3. V was pared by 5 bases and J by 3 bases, with 9 bases of the junction left unmatched. The CDR3 loop is CASSPGTGVKETQYF. The CDR3 nucleotides are TGTGCCAGCAGCCCAGGAACAGGGGTGAAAGAGACCCAGTACTTC.

V usage is TRBV6-5 and J usage is TRBJ2-1; 8 nucleotides align to TRBD2. J gave up 8 bases and V 2 bases, and 8 bases lay outside the gene matches. Germline CDR1 reads MNHEY; CDR2 reads SVGAGI. The CDR3 sequence is 15 residues long. In DNA form, the CDR3 reads TGTGCCAGCAGTTACCTCGAGCGGGAGTCCCATGAGCAGTTCTTC. It specifies CASSYLERESHEQFF.

V usage is TRBV27 and J usage is TRBJ2-3, with a possible D match to TRBD2 (6 bases). The CDR3 is 14 residues long. V shed 5 bases and J shed 3 bases, with 12 bases lying between them. Germline V lookup: CDR1 MNHEY, CDR2 SMNVEV (reference sequence). The DNA of the CDR3 is TGTGCCAGCAGTAGGACGGGAGTAACAGATACGCAGTATTTT. Encoded protein: CASSRTGVTDTQYF.

In this sample, this clonotype turned up a few times. The gene calls are TRBV20-1 and TRBJ2-7; 9 nucleotides align to TRBD2. The CDR3 covers 14 residues. With V trimmed by 5 bases and J by 3 bases, 8 bases remained unmatched. Germline CDR1 and CDR2: DFQATT and SNEGSKA (reference sequence). In DNA form, the CDR3 reads TGCAGTGCTCGTCTAGCGGGAAGTGACTACGAGCAGTACTTC. As protein: CSARLAGSDYEQYF.

CDR3 region: CASSLWVTGELFF. The CDR3 nucleotides are TGCGCCAGCAGCTTATGGGTCACCGGGGAGCTGTTTTTT. The chain joins TRBV5-1 to TRBJ2-2; the D is unclear. Germline-derived CDR1 and CDR2 are SGHRS and YFSETQ. The CDR3 covers 13 residues. The ends were cut back, 2 bases at V and 4 bases at J, with 6 bases in the middle.

The chain recombines TRBV28 with TRBJ1-5; D is unresolved. The V and J ends lost 6 bases and 6 bases respectively, with 18 bases between them. Per the germline V gene, CDR1 is MDHEN and CDR2 is SYDVKM. This CDR3 is built from 15 residues. CDR3 region: CASSRRAGGFQPQHF. As DNA, the CDR3 is TGTGCCAGCAGCCGCCGGGCCGGAGGATTTCAGCCCCAGCATTTT.

This clonotype occurred a few times. This chain uses TRBV11-3 with TRBJ2-1; D possibly corresponds to TRBD1 (5 bases). The V end lost 1 base, the J end lost 8 bases, and 15 bases lay between the germline ends. The germline V gene encodes CDR1 SGHNT and CDR2 YENEEA. This CDR3 has 15 residues. CDR3 nucleotides: TGTGCCAGCAGCTTAGGGGTCGGGCAAGGGGATGAGCAGTTCTTC. Protein: CASSLGVGQGDEQFF. Full variable domain (missing parts from reference TRBV11-3 and TRBJ2-1): EAGVVQSPRYKIIEKKQPVAFWCNPISGHNTLYWYLQNLGQGPELLIRYENEEAVDDSQLPKDRFSAERLKGVDSTLKIQPAELGDSAVYLCASSLGVGQGDEQFFGPGTRLTVL.

The rearrangement joins TRBV4-1 to TRBJ2-2; no reliable D call. CDR3 length: 16 amino acids. Germline assignment: CDR1 MGHRA and CDR2 YSYEKL. V lost 1 base and J 5 bases, leaving 14 bases between the germline ends. As DNA, the CDR3 is TGCGCCAGCAGCCAAGGGGCGAAGGGTCGGACCGGGGAGCTGTTTTTT. This sequence encodes CASSQGAKGRTGELFF.

The chain employs TRBV4-3 and TRBJ2-7; D remains unclear. The CDR3 contains 13 residues. Trimming took 0 bases from V and 5 from J, leaving 8 bases between them. CDR1 is LGHNA and CDR2 is YSLEER in the germline V gene. CDR3 sequence: CASSQEGIHEQYF. DNA for the CDR3: TGCGCCAGCAGCCAAGAGGGAATCCACGAGCAGTACTTC.

In its sample, this clonotype was seen many times. The CDR3 DNA follows: TGTGCCAGCAGTTTAGCGGGAATCACAGATACGCAGTATTTT. Protein product: CASSLAGITDTQYF. V and J are TRBV12-3 or TRBV12-4 and TRBJ2-3; D gene uncertain. CDR3 size: 14 residues. Trimming shortened V by 0 bases and J by 2 bases, and 6 bases separated the two germline ends.

The V gene is TRBV20-1, the J gene TRBJ2-3; TRBD1 is a possible D gene (6 bases). Trimming cost V 3 bases and J 6 bases, with 19 bases left between them. This CDR3 spans 15 amino acids. Germline loops: CDR1 DFQATT, CDR2 SNEGSKA (reference sequence). The CDR3 DNA sequence: TGCAGTGCTAGGGGGGCGTCATTAAATTCGGATACGCAGTATTTT. Protein sequence: CSARGASLNSDTQYF.

This clonotype occurred a few times. V gene TRBV9 combines with J gene TRBJ2-3, with TRBD2 as a possible D gene (6 bases). V was cut by 0 bases and J by 0 bases, with 11 bases left in between. CDR3 size: 16 residues. The V gene's germline CDR1 is SGDLS and CDR2 YYNGEE. The CDR3 sequence is CASSVGRASSTDTQYF. The DNA for the CDR3 is TGTGCCAGCAGCGTAGGGAGGGCCTCTAGCACAGATACGCAGTATTTT. The full variable domain, rest sourced from reference TRBV9 and TRBJ2-3, is DSGVTQTPKHLITATGQRVTLRCSPRSGDLSVYWYQQSLDQGLQFLIQYYNGEERAKGNILERFSAQQFPDLHSELNLSSLELGDSALYFCASSVGRASSTDTQYFGPGTRLTVL.

At least ten counts were recorded for this clonotype. CDR3 protein: CASSQRVSTEAFF. The CDR3 DNA follows: TGTGCCAGCAGTCAAAGGGTTTCGACTGAAGCTTTCTTT. The chain uses TRBV13 and TRBJ1-1; D is ambiguous. Germline assignment: CDR1 PRHDT and CDR2 FYEKMQ (reference sequence). V was trimmed by 6 bases and J by 5 bases, leaving 13 bases between them. The CDR3 is 13 amino acids.

This chain links TRBV19 with TRBJ2-2; no definite D call. V was pared by 6 bases and J by 0 bases, with 11 bases between. Germline loops: CDR1 LNHDA, CDR2 SQIVND (reference sequence). CDR3 length: 15 residues. CDR3 region: CASSLFGTNTGELFF. In DNA form, the CDR3 reads TGTGCCAGTAGCCTGTTCGGAACGAACACCGGGGAGCTGTTTTTT.

V gene TRBV7-2 combines with J gene TRBJ1-2; TRBD1 matches 9 bases. Germline assignment: CDR1 SGHTA and CDR2 FQGNSA. V trimming: 3 bases; J trimming: 4 bases; junction bases outside the gene matches: 6. The CDR3 spans 15 residues. The CDR3 sequence is CASSLGGQGSYGYTF. The CDR3 DNA sequence: TGTGCCAGCAGCTTGGGAGGACAGGGGTCCTATGGCTACACCTTC.

V and J are TRBV19 and TRBJ2-7; D unclear. The CDR3 runs 12 residues. Trimming removed 6 bases at V and 0 bases at J, with 6 bases between. The germline CDR1 and CDR2 sequences are LNHDA and SQIVND (reference sequence). Written as DNA, the CDR3 is TGTGCCAGTAGCCGCAACTCCTACGAGCAGTACTTC. Residues: CASSRNSYEQYF.

The V and J genes are TRBV7-2 and TRBJ2-5, with 15 bases identical to TRBD2. Germline CDR1 and CDR2: SGHTA and FQGNSA. The CDR3 runs to 16 residues. V gave up 5 bases and J gave up 2 bases; unmatched junction bases: 3. The CDR3: CASSVGLAGGQETQYF. CDR3 DNA sequence: TGTGCCAGCAGCGTGGGACTAGCGGGAGGACAAGAGACCCAGTACTTC.

As to this clonotype: One junction end disagrees with the germline gene, perhaps due to a read error. The chain recombines TRBV11-2 with TRBJ2-6; TRBD1 matches 10 bases. Germline V gene data show CDR1 as SGHAT and CDR2 as FQNNGV. CDR3 length: 17 amino acids. The CDR3 nucleotides are TGTGCCAGCAGCTTAGGACAGGGGGCCGCTGGGGCCATCGTCCTGACTTTC. Translation: CASSLGQGAAGAIVLTF.